Listed below are T cell receptor beta chains from one sample, sequenced in a study of T cell repertoires in cytomegalovirus infection. Each CDR3 protein gets one entry after TCRdb re-called the reads with MiXCR. The data hold 150,000 to 200,000 distinct CDR3 sequences, with about 15% observed a single time. Material: PBMCs. These receptors were collected from a human donor in good health (CMV status not recorded). Some clones in this sample may be carry-over from other donors' samples. CDR3s include the opening cysteine and the closing phenylalanine or tryptophan. Fields, in order: V gene, J gene, D gene, clone size, CDR3 DNA, CDR3 protein. D genes are given only for firm matches. Not all rows give a size; the values are once, few, many and, for expanded clones, a class.

v_call: TRBV12-3/TRBV12-4; j_call: TRBJ2-5; d_call: NA; clone_size: many; cdr3_nt: TGTGCCAGCGGAGCCCAGGAAGAGACCCAGTACTTC; cdr3_aa: CASGAQEETQYF
v_call: TRBV11-1; j_call: TRBJ1-1; d_call: NA; clone_size: NA; cdr3_nt: TGTGCCAGCAGCTTAATTAAGGGCTCCGGTGAAGCTTTCTTT; cdr3_aa: CASSLIKGSGEAFF
v_call: TRBV19; j_call: TRBJ2-6; d_call: NA; clone_size: NA; cdr3_nt: TGTGCCAGTAGTATCCGGAGCTCTGGGGCCAACGTCCTGACTTTC; cdr3_aa: CASSIRSSGANVLTF
v_call: TRBV7-2; j_call: TRBJ2-1; d_call: TRBD2; clone_size: many; cdr3_nt: TGTGCCAGCAGCTCTCCGCGGGGCGGGAGCCGCGATGAGCAGTTCTTC; cdr3_aa: CASSSPRGGSRDEQFF
v_call: TRBV7-6; j_call: TRBJ1-2; d_call: NA; clone_size: NA; cdr3_nt: TGTGCCAGCAGTCGCAAGGAGGGAAGCTACACCTTC; cdr3_aa: CASSRKEGSYTF
v_call: TRBV7-2; j_call: TRBJ1-1; d_call: NA; clone_size: many; cdr3_nt: TGTGCCAGCAGCTTAGAGTGGTCTTCCACTGAAGCTTTCTTT; cdr3_aa: CASSLEWSSTEAFF
v_call: TRBV10-3; j_call: TRBJ2-5; d_call: TRBD1; clone_size: few; cdr3_nt: TGTGCCGCACAGGGGGCTGGGACCCAGTACTTC; cdr3_aa: CAAQGAGTQYF
v_call: TRBV24-1; j_call: TRBJ2-1; d_call: NA; clone_size: few; cdr3_nt: TGTGCCACCAGTGATCGGCAGGCTCATATTGTTTACAATGAGCAGTTCTTC; cdr3_aa: CATSDRQAHIVYNEQFF
v_call: TRBV29-1; j_call: TRBJ1-2; d_call: NA; clone_size: few; cdr3_nt: TGCAGCGTCCCCCGCCCCCTTAACTATGGCTACACCTTC; cdr3_aa: CSVPRPLNYGYTF
v_call: TRBV2; j_call: TRBJ1-2; d_call: NA; clone_size: few; cdr3_nt: TGTGCCAGCAACGCGGGGGGCGTCTCTGGCTACACCTTC; cdr3_aa: CASNAGGVSGYTF
v_call: TRBV7-2; j_call: TRBJ2-6; d_call: NA; clone_size: many; cdr3_nt: TGTGCCAGCAGCTTGGCTCGGAGGGTTGGGTCGTCTGGGGCCAACGTCCTGACTTTC; cdr3_aa: CASSLARRVGSSGANVLTF
v_call: TRBV3-1; j_call: TRBJ2-6; d_call: NA; clone_size: NA; cdr3_nt: TGTGCCAGCAGCGATCCGACAGGTGGGGCCAACGTCCTGACTTTC; cdr3_aa: CASSDPTGGANVLTF
v_call: TRBV7-9; j_call: TRBJ1-1; d_call: NA; clone_size: many; cdr3_nt: TGTGCCAGCAGTCCCGGGACGGAGAACACTGAAGCTTTCTTT; cdr3_aa: CASSPGTENTEAFF
v_call: TRBV12-3/TRBV12-4; j_call: TRBJ1-1; d_call: NA; clone_size: many; cdr3_nt: TGTGCCAGCAGTTCCCTTAAAGCACACCTGAACACTGAAGCTTTCTTT; cdr3_aa: CASSSLKAHLNTEAFF
v_call: TRBV27; j_call: TRBJ1-3; d_call: TRBD1; clone_size: NA; cdr3_nt: TGTGCCAGCAGTTCAGCAGGACAGGGCCGTGGAAACACCATATATTTT; cdr3_aa: CASSSAGQGRGNTIYF
v_call: TRBV7-9; j_call: TRBJ2-5; d_call: TRBD2; clone_size: few; cdr3_nt: TGTGCCGTTCGACTAGCGGCTCCCCAAGAGACCCAGTACTTC; cdr3_aa: CAVRLAAPQETQYF
v_call: TRBV20-1; j_call: TRBJ1-1; d_call: TRBD1; clone_size: NA; cdr3_nt: TGCAGTGCCCCCCGGACAGGGCGGACTGAAGCTTTCTTT; cdr3_aa: CSAPRTGRTEAFF
v_call: TRBV6-8; j_call: TRBJ2-2; d_call: NA; clone_size: few; cdr3_nt: TGTGCCAGCAGTGACGGACAGAACACCGGGGAGCTGTTTTTT; cdr3_aa: CASSDGQNTGELFF
v_call: TRBV7-8; j_call: TRBJ2-1; d_call: NA; clone_size: many; cdr3_nt: TGTGCCAGCAGCAAAGACCTCGATGAGCAGTTCTTC; cdr3_aa: CASSKDLDEQFF
v_call: TRBV12-3/TRBV12-4; j_call: TRBJ1-1; d_call: NA; clone_size: NA; cdr3_nt: TGTGCCAGCAGTTTTTATGGTGAAGCTTTCTTT; cdr3_aa: CASSFYGEAFF
v_call: TRBV12-3/TRBV12-4; j_call: TRBJ2-1; d_call: TRBD1; clone_size: NA; cdr3_nt: TGTGCCAGCAGCAAAAACAGGGGCGTTGAGCAGTTCTTC; cdr3_aa: CASSKNRGVEQFF
v_call: TRBV5-1; j_call: TRBJ2-6; d_call: TRBD2; clone_size: NA; cdr3_nt: TGCGCCAGCAGCTTACTAGCGGGAGTGTCTGGGGCCAACGTCCTGACTTTC; cdr3_aa: CASSLLAGVSGANVLTF
v_call: TRBV19; j_call: TRBJ1-1; d_call: NA; clone_size: many; cdr3_nt: TGTGCCAGTAGTATAAGTGGGCGCCGGACTGAAGCTTTCTTT; cdr3_aa: CASSISGRRTEAFF
v_call: TRBV29-1; j_call: TRBJ2-6; d_call: NA; clone_size: NA; cdr3_nt: TGCAGCGTTGAATACAGGGAGCTAAGCTCTGGGGCCAACGTCCTGACTTTC; cdr3_aa: CSVEYRELSSGANVLTF
v_call: TRBV11-1; j_call: TRBJ1-1; d_call: NA; clone_size: many; cdr3_nt: TGTGCCAGCAGCTCTAACAGGGTCGAAGCTTTCTTT; cdr3_aa: CASSSNRVEAFF
v_call: TRBV20-1; j_call: TRBJ2-5; d_call: NA; clone_size: few; cdr3_nt: TGCAGTGCCTTCCTGACGCCTGAAGAGACCCAGTACTTC; cdr3_aa: CSAFLTPEETQYF
v_call: TRBV13; j_call: TRBJ1-3; d_call: NA; clone_size: NA; cdr3_nt: TGTGCCAGCAGCAACCCGGGAAACACCATATATTTT; cdr3_aa: CASSNPGNTIYF
v_call: TRBV7-2; j_call: TRBJ1-2; d_call: NA; clone_size: many; cdr3_nt: TGTACCAGCAGCGGTCGAGAGCGAGGAGGCTACACCTTC; cdr3_aa: CTSSGRERGGYTF
v_call: TRBV5-4; j_call: TRBJ2-7; d_call: NA; clone_size: few; cdr3_nt: TGTGCCAGCAGCTTGGACAGAGGGGTAAGCGAGCAGTACTTC; cdr3_aa: CASSLDRGVSEQYF
v_call: TRBV7-9; j_call: TRBJ1-3; d_call: NA; clone_size: few; cdr3_nt: TGTGCCAGCAGCTTAGTTCCGGGACGGCTCTCTGGAAACACCATATATTTT; cdr3_aa: CASSLVPGRLSGNTIYF
v_call: TRBV29-1; j_call: TRBJ2-1; d_call: NA; clone_size: NA; cdr3_nt: TGCAGCGTTGAAGAGGATGACATTTACAATGAGCAGTTCTTC; cdr3_aa: CSVEEDDIYNEQFF
v_call: TRBV7-2; j_call: TRBJ2-7; d_call: NA; clone_size: many; cdr3_nt: TGTGCCAGCAGCGTTTCGAGGACAGCTTCCTACGAGCAGTACTTC; cdr3_aa: CASSVSRTASYEQYF
v_call: TRBV29-1; j_call: TRBJ2-7; d_call: NA; clone_size: few; cdr3_nt: TGCAGCGTTCCCGGGGTCCTTACCTACGAGCAGTACTTC; cdr3_aa: CSVPGVLTYEQYF
v_call: TRBV7-6; j_call: TRBJ1-6; d_call: NA; clone_size: many; cdr3_nt: TGTGCCAGCAGCTTCGGAGGGATCGGTTCACCCCTCCACTTT; cdr3_aa: CASSFGGIGSPLHF
v_call: TRBV2; j_call: TRBJ2-5; d_call: TRBD1; clone_size: many; cdr3_nt: TGTGCCAGCATTCTCGACAGGGGGGAAGAGACCCAGTACTTC; cdr3_aa: CASILDRGEETQYF
v_call: TRBV7-9; j_call: TRBJ2-3; d_call: TRBD2; clone_size: few; cdr3_nt: TGTGCCAGCAGACACAGGACTAGCGGGGAGGAAGATACGCAGTATTTT; cdr3_aa: CASRHRTSGEEDTQYF
v_call: TRBV15; j_call: TRBJ2-7; d_call: NA; clone_size: many; cdr3_nt: TGTGCCACCAGCAGAGCGAGCAGCCCCGGTGACGAGCAGTACTTC; cdr3_aa: CATSRASSPGDEQYF
v_call: TRBV6-5; j_call: TRBJ2-7; d_call: NA; clone_size: NA; cdr3_nt: TGTGCCAGCAGTTACTCGAAATCCGAGCAGTACTTC; cdr3_aa: CASSYSKSEQYF
v_call: TRBV6-2/TRBV6-3; j_call: TRBJ1-1; d_call: NA; clone_size: many; cdr3_nt: TGTGCCAGCAGCCCCCGGTGGAGGGCGGATGAAGCTTTCTTT; cdr3_aa: CASSPRWRADEAFF
v_call: TRBV7-9; j_call: TRBJ1-1; d_call: TRBD1; clone_size: many; cdr3_nt: TGTGCCAGCAGGGGACAGGGGCCTGAAGCTTTCTTT; cdr3_aa: CASRGQGPEAFF
v_call: TRBV29-1; j_call: TRBJ1-1; d_call: NA; clone_size: few; cdr3_nt: TGCAGCGTTGACAGGAACACTGAAGCTTTCTTT; cdr3_aa: CSVDRNTEAFF
v_call: TRBV5-4; j_call: TRBJ2-3; d_call: NA; clone_size: NA; cdr3_nt: TGTGCCAGCAGCTTGGCCGGTGGACCCAGCACAGATACGCAGTATTTT; cdr3_aa: CASSLAGGPSTDTQYF
v_call: TRBV6-1; j_call: TRBJ1-5; d_call: NA; clone_size: few; cdr3_nt: TGTGCCAGCAGTGAAGTGAAAAGCAATCAGCCCCAGCATTTT; cdr3_aa: CASSEVKSNQPQHF
v_call: TRBV28; j_call: TRBJ2-3; d_call: NA; clone_size: many; cdr3_nt: TGTGCCAGCAGTTTCCTGTCGGGCACAGATACGCAGTATTTT; cdr3_aa: CASSFLSGTDTQYF
v_call: TRBV7-8; j_call: TRBJ1-1; d_call: NA; clone_size: many; cdr3_nt: TGTGCCAGCAGTCCAGTCAGGGGGAACACTGAAGCTTTCTTT; cdr3_aa: CASSPVRGNTEAFF
v_call: TRBV20-1; j_call: TRBJ1-1; d_call: NA; clone_size: NA; cdr3_nt: TGCAGTGCCAGCCGGGCCTCCAACACTGAAGCTTTCTTT; cdr3_aa: CSASRASNTEAFF